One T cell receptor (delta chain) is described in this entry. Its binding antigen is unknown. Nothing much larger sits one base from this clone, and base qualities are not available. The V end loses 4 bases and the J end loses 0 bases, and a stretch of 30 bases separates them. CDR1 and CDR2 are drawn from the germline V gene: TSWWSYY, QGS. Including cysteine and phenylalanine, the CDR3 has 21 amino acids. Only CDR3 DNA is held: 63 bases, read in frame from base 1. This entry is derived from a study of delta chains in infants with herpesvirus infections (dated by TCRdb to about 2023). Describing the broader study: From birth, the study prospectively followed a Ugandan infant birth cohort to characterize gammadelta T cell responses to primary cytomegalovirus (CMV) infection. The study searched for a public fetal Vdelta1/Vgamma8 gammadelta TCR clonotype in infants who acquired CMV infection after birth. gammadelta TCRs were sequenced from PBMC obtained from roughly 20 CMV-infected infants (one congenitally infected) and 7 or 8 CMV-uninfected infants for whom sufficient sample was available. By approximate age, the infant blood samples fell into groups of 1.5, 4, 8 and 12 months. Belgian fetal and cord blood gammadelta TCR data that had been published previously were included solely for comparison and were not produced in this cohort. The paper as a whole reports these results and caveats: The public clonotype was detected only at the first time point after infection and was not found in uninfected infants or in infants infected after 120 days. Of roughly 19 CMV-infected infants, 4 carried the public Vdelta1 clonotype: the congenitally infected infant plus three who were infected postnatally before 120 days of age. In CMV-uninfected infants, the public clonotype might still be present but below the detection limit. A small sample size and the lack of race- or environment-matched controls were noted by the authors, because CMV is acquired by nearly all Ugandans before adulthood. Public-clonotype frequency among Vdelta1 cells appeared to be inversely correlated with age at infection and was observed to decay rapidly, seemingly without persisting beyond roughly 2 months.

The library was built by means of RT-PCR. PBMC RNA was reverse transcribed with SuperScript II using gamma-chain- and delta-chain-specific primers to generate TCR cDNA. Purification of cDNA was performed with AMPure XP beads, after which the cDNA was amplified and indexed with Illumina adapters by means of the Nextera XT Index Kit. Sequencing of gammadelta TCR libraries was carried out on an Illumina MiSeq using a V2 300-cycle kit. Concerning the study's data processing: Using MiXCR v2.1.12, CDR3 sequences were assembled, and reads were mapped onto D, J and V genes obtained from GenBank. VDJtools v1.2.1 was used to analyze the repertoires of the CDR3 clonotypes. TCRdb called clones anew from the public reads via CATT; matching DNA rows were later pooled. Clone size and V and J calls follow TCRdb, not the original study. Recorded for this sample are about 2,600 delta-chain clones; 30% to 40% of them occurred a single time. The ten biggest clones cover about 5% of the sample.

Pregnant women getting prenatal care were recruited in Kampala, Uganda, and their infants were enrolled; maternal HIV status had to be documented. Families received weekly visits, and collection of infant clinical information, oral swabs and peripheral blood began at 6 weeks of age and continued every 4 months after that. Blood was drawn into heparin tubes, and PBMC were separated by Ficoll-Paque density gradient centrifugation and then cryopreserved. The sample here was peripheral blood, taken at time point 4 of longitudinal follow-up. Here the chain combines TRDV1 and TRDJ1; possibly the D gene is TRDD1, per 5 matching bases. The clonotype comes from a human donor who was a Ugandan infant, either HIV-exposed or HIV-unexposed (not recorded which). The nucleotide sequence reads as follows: TGTGCTCTTGGGGGAAAAAGGGAAAATACAGCCCCCTGGTCCTACACCGATAAACTCATCTTT. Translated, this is CALGGKRENTAPWSYTDKLIF.